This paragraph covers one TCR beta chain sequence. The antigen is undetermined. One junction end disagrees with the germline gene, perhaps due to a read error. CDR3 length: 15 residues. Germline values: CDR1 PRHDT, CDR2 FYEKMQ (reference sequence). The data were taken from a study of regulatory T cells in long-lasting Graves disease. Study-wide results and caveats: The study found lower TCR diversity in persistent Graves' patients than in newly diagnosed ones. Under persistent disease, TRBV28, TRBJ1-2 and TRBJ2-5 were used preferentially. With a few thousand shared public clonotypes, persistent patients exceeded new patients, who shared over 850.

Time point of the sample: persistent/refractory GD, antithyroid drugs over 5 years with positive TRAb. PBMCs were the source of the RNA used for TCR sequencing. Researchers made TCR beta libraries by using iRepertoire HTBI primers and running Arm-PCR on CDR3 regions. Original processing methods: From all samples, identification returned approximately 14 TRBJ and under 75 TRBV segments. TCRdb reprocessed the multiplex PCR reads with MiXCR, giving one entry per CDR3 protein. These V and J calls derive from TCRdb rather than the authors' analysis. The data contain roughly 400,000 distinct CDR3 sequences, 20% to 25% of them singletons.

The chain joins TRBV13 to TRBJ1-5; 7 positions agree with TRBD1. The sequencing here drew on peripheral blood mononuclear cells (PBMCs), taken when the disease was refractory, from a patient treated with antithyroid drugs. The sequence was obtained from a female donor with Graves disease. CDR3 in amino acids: CASSIGTATNQPQHF. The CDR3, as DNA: TGTGCCAGCAGCATAGGGACAGCAACCAATCAGCCCCAGCATTTT. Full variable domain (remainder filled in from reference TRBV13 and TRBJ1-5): AAGVIQSPRHLIKEKRETATLKCYPIPRHDTVYWYQQGPGQDPQFLISFYEKMQSDKGSIPDRFSAQQFSDYHSELNMSSLELGDSALYFCASSIGTATNQPQHFGDGTRLSIL.